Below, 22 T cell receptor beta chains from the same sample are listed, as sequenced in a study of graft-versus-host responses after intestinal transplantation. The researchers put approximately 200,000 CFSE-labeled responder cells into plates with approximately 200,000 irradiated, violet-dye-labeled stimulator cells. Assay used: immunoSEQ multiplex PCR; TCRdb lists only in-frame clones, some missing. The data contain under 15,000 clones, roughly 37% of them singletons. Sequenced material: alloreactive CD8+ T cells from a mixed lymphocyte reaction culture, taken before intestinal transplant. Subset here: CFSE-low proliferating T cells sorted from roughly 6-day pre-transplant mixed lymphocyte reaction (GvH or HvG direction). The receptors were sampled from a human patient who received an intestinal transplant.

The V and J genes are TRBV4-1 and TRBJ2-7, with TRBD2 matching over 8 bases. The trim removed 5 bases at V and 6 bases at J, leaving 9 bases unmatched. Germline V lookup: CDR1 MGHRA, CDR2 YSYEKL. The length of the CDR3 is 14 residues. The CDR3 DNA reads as TGCGCCAGCAGCTTTACTAGCGGTCGAGGCGAGCAGTACTTC. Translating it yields CASSFTSGRGEQYF.

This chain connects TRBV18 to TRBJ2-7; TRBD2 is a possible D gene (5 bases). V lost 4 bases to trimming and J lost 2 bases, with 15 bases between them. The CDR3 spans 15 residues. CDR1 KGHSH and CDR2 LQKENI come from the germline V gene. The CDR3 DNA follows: TGTGCCAGCTCACTCACCAGGAGGAGGACCTACGAGCAGTACTTC. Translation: CASSLTRRRTYEQYF.

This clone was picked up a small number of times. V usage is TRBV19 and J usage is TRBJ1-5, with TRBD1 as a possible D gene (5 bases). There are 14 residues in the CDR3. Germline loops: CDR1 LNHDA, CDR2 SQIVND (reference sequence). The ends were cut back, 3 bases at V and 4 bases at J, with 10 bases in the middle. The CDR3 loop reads CASSIGTFNQPQHF. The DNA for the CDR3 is TGTGCCAGTAGTATTGGGACCTTTAATCAGCCCCAGCATTTT.

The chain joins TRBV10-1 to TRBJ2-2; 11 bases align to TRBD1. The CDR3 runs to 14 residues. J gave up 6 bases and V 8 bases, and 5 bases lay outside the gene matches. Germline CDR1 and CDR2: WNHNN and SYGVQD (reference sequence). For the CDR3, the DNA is TGCGCCAGCGGGGACAGGGGGTCGGCCGGGGAGCTGTTTTTT. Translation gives CASGDRGSAGELFF.

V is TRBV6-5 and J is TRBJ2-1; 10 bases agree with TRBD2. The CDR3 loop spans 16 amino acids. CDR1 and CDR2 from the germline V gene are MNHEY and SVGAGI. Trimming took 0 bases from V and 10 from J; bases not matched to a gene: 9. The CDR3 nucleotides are TGTGCCAGCAGTTACTCGAGGATAGCGGGAGGTGGGGAGCAGTTCTTC. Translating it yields CASSYSRIAGGGEQFF.

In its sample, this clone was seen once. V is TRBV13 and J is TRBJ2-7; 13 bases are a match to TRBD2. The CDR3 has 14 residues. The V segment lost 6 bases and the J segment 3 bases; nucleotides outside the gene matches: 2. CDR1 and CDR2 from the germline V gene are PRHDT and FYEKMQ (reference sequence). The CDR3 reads CASSGTSGNYEQYF. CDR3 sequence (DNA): TGTGCCAGCAGTGGGACTAGCGGGAACTACGAGCAGTACTTC. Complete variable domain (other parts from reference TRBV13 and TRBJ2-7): AAGVIQSPRHLIKEKRETATLKCYPIPRHDTVYWYQQGPGQDPQFLISFYEKMQSDKGSIPDRFSAQQFSDYHSELNMSSLELGDSALYFCASSGTSGNYEQYFGPGTRLTVT.

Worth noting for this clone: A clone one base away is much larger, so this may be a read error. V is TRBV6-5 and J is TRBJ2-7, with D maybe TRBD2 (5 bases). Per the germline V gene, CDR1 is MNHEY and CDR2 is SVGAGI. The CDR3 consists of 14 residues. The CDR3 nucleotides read TGTGCCAGCAGGCGCGGGCCATATTCCTACGAGCTGTACTTC. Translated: CASRRGPYSYELYF.

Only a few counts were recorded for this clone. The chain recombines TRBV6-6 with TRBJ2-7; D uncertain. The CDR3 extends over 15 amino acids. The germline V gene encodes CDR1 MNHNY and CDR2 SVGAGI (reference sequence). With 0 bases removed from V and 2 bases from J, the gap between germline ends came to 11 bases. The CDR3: CASSYSSIPPYEQYF. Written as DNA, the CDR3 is TGTGCCAGCAGTTACTCGAGCATTCCCCCCTACGAGCAGTACTTC.

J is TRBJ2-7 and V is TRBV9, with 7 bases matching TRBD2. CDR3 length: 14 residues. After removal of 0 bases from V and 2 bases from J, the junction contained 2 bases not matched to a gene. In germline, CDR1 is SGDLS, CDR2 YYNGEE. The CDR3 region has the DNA TGTGCCAGCAGCGTAGCGGGGGGAACCTACGAGCAGTACTTC. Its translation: CASSVAGGTYEQYF.

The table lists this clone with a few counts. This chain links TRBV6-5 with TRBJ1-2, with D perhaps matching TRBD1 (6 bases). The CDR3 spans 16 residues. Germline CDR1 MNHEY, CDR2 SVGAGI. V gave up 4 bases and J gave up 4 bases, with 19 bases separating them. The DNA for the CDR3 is TGTGCCAGCAGTTTAGTTCCGGGACACGGAATCTATGGCTACACCTTC. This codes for CASSLVPGHGIYGYTF.

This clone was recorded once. CDR3: CASSIFGGYEQFF. The DNA for the CDR3 is TGTGCCAGTAGTATTTTTGGGGGGTATGAGCAGTTCTTC. The genes are TRBV19 and TRBJ2-1; tentatively, D is TRBD2 (6 bases). Germline CDR1 reads LNHDA; CDR2 reads SQIVND (reference sequence). This CDR3 spans 13 amino acids. The V end was cut by 3 bases, the J end by 8 bases, with 11 bases between.

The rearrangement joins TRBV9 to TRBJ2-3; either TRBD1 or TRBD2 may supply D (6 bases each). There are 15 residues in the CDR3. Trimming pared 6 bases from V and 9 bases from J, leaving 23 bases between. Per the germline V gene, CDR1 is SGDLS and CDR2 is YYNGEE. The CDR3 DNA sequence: TGTGCCAGCACCAGTAAGGGGGGAGGTGTGGGAACGCAGTATTTT. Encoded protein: CASTSKGGGVGTQYF.

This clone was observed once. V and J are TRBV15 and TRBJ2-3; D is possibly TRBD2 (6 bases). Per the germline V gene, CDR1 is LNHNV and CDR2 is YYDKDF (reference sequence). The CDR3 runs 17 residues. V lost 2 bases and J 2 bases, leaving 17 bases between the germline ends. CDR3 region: CATSRYRWRGLTDTQYF. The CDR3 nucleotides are TGTGCCACCAGCAGATACCGTTGGCGGGGCCTCACAGATACGCAGTATTTT.

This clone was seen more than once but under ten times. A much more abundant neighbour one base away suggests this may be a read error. This CDR3 is CSVVVRSAEAFF. DNA for the CDR3: TGCAGCGTTGTCGTGAGGTCCGCTGAAGCTTTCTTT. The genes are TRBV29-1 and TRBJ1-1; D unresolved. Germline V gives CDR1 SQVTM, CDR2 ANQGSEA. This CDR3 comprises 12 residues. The V end lost 4 bases, the J end lost 6 bases, and 12 bases lay between the germline ends.

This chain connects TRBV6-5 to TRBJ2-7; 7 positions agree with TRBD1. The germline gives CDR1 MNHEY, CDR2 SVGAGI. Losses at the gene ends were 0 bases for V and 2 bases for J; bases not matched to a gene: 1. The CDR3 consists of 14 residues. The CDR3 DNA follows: TGTGCCAGCAGTTACTCAGGGACAGCCTACGAGCAGTACTTC. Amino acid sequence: CASSYSGTAYEQYF.

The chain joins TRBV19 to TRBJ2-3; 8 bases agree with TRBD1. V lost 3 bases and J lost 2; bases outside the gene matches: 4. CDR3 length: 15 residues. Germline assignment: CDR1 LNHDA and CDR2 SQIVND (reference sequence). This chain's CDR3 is CASSMRQGSTDTQYF. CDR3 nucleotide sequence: TGTGCCAGTAGTATGAGACAGGGGTCCACAGATACGCAGTATTTT. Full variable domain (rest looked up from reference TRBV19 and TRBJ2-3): DGGITQSPKYLFRKEGQNVTLSCEQNLNHDAMYWYRQDPGQGLRLIYYSQIVNDFQKGDIAEGYSVSREKKESFPLTVTSAQKNPTAFYLCASSMRQGSTDTQYFGPGTRLTVL.

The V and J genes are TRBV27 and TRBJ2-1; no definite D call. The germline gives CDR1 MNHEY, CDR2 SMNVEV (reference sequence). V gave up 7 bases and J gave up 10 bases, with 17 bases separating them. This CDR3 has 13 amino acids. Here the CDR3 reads CASTSFPAQEQFF. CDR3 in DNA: TGTGCCAGCACCAGTTTCCCCGCCCAGGAGCAGTTCTTC.

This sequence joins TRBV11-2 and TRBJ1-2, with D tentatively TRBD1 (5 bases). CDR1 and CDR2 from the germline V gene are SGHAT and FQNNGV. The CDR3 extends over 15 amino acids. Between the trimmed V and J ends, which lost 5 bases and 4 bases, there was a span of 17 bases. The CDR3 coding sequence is TGTGCCAGCAGCATATTACAGGCAACGATCTATGGCTACACCTTC. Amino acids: CASSILQATIYGYTF.

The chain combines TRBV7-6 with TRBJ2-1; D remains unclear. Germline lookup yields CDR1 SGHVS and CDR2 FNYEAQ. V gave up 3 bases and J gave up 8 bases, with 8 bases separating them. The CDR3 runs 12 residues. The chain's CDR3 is CASSFRGDEQFF. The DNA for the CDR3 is TGTGCCAGCAGCTTTCGCGGCGATGAGCAGTTCTTC.

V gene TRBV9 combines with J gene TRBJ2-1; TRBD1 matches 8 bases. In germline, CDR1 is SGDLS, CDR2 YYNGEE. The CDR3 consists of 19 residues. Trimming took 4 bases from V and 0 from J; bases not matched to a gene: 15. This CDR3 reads CASSSKGSRGLGSYNEQFF. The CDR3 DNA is TGTGCCAGCAGCTCGAAAGGTTCCAGGGGGCTGGGCTCCTACAATGAGCAGTTCTTC.

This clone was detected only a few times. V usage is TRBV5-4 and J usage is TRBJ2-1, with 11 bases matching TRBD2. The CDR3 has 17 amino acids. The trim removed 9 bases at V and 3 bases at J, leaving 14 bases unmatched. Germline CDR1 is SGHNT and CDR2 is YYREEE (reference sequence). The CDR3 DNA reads TGTGCCACCGCGAGCGGGCCTAGCGGGAGGTTCTACAATGAGCAGTTCTTC. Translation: CATASGPSGRFYNEQFF.

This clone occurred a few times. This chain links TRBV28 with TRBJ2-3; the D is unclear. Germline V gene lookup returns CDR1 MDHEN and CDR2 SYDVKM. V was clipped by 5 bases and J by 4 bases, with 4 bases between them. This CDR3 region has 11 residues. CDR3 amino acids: CASSPADTQYF. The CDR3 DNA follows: TGTGCCAGCAGTCCTGCAGATACGCAGTATTTT.